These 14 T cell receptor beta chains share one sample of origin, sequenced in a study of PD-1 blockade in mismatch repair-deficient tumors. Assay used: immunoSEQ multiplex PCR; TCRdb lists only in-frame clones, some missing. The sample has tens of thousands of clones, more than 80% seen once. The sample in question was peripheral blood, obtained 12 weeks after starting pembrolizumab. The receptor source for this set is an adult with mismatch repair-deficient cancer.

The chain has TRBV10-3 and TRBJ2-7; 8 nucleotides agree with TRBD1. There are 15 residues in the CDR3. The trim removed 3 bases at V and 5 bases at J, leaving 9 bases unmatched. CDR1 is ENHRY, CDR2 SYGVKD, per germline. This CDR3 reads CAISEGQGDVDEQYF. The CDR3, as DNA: TGTGCCATCAGTGAAGGACAGGGTGATGTGGACGAGCAGTACTTC.

The CDR3 loop reads CASSLGQSNEKLFF. The CDR3 DNA reads as TGTGCCAGCAGCTTAGGACAGTCTAATGAAAAACTGTTTTTT. This rearrangement joins TRBV7-9 to TRBJ1-4, with D tentatively TRBD1 (5 bases). V was shortened by 1 base and J by 3 bases, with 6 bases between the two germline ends. Germline V gene lookup returns CDR1 SEHNR and CDR2 FQNEAQ (reference sequence). The CDR3 sequence is 14 residues long.

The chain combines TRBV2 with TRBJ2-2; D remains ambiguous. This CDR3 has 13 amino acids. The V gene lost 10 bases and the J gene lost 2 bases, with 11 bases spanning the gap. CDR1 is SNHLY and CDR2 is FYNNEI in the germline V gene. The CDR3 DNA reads TGTGCCACTACCCCTAGTAACACCGGGGAGCTGTTTTTT. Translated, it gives CATTPSNTGELFF.

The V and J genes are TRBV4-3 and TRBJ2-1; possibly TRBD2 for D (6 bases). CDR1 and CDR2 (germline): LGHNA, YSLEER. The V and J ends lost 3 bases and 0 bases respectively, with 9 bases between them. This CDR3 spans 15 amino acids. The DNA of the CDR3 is TGCGCCAGCAGCCAGGGGACTCCCTCCTACAATGAGCAGTTCTTC. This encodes CASSQGTPSYNEQFF.

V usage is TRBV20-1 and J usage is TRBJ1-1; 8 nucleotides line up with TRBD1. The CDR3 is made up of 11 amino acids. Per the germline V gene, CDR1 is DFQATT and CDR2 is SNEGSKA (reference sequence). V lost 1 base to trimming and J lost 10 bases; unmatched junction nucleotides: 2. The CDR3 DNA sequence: TGCAGTGCTAGAGCAGGGGGCGTAGCTTTCTTT. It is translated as CSARAGGVAFF.

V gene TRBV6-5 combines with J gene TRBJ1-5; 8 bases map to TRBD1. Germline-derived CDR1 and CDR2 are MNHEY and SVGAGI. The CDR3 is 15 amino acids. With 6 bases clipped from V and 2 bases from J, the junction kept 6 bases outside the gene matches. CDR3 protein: CASRLDRGGNQPQHF. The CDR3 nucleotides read TGTGCCAGCAGACTCGACAGGGGAGGCAATCAGCCCCAGCATTTT.

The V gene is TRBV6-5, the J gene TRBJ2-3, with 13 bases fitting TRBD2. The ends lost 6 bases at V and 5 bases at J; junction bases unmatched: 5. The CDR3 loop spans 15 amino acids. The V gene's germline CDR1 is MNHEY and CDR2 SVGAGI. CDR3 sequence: CASSVTSGGRDTQYF. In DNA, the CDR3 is TGTGCCAGCAGCGTGACTAGCGGGGGGAGAGATACGCAGTATTTT.

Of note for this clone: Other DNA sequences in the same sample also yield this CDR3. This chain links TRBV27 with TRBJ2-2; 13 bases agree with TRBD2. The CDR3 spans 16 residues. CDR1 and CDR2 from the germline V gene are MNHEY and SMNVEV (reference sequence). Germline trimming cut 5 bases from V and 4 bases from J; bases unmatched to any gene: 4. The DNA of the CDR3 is TGTGCCAGCAGTGGGGGACTAGCGGGGAGCACCGGGGAGCTGTTTTTT. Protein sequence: CASSGGLAGSTGELFF.

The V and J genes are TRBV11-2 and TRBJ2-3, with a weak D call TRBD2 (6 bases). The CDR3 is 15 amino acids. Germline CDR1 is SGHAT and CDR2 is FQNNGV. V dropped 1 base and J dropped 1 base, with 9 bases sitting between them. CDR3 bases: TGTGCCAGCAGCTTAGTCGGGAGTGGCACAGATACGCAGTATTTT. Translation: CASSLVGSGTDTQYF. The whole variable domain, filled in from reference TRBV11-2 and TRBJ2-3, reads EAGVAQSPRYKIIEKRQSVAFWCNPISGHATLYWYQQILGQGPKLLIQFQNNGVVDDSQLPKDRFSAERLKGVDSTLKIQPAKLEDSAVYLCASSLVGSGTDTQYFGPGTRLTVL.

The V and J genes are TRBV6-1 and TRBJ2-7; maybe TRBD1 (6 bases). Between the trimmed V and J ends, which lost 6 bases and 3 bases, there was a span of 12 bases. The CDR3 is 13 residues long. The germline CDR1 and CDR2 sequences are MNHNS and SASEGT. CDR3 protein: CASSRRDIYEQYF. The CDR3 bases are TGTGCCAGCAGCCGACGGGACATCTACGAGCAGTACTTC.

CDR3 residues: CASSLDRGTPYEQYF. Written as DNA, the CDR3 is TGCGCCAGCAGCTTGGATCGGGGGACCCCCTACGAGCAGTACTTC. J is TRBJ2-7 and V is TRBV5-1, with D maybe TRBD2 (6 bases). This CDR3 has 15 residues. Between the trimmed V and J ends, which lost 0 bases and 2 bases, there was a span of 12 bases. Germline CDR1 and CDR2: SGHRS and YFSETQ.

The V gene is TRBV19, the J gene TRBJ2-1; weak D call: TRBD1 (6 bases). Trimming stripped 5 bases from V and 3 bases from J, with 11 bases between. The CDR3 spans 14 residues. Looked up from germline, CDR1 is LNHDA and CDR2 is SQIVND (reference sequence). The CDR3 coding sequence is TGTGCCAGTAGTGGGTTGGGACACTACAATGAGCAGTTCTTC. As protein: CASSGLGHYNEQFF.

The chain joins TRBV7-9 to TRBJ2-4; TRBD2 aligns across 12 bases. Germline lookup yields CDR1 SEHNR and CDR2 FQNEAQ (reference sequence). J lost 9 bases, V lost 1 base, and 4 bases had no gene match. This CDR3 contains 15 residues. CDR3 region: CASSLGLAGGPIQYF. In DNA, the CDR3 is TGTGCCAGCAGCTTAGGGCTAGCGGGAGGGCCCATTCAGTACTTC.

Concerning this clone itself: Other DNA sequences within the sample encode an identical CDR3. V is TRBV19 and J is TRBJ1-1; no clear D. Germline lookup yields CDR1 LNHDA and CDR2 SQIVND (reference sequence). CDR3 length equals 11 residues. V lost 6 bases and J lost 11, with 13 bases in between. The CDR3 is CASRKALEAFF. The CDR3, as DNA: TGTGCCAGTAGAAAGGCTCTAGAGGCTTTCTTT.